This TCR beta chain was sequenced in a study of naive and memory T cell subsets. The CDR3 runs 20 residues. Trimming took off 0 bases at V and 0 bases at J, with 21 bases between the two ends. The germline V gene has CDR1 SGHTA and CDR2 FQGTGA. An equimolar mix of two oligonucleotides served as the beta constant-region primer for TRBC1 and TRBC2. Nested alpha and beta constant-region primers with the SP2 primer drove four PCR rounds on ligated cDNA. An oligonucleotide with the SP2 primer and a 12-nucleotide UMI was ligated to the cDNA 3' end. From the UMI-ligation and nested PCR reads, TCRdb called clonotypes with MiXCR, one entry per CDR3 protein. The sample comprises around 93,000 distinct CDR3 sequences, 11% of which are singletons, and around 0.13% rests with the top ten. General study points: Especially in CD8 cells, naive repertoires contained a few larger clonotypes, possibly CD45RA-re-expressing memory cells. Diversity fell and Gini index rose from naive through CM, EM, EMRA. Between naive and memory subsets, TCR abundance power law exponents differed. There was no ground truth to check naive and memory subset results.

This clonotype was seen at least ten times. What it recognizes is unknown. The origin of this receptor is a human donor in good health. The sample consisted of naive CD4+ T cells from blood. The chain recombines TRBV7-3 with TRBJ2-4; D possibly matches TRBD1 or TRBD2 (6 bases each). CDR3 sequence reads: CASSLTLASEQGLAKNIQYF. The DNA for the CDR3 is TGTGCCAGCAGCTTAACACTCGCTTCGGAACAGGGACTAGCCAAAAACATTCAGTACTTC.